The 29 T cell receptor beta chains presented below share a single source sample, sequenced in a study of cytomegalovirus exposure and HLA in healthy donors (dated by TCRdb to about 2017). Library prep was done by the immunoSEQ multiplex PCR assay. For the multiplex PCR, a mixture combining 60 forward primers for TCR Vbeta segments and 13 reverse primers for TCR Jbeta segments was used. TCRdb re-hosts the immuneACCESS table, in-frame sequences only. Its copies lack some clones; in the studies checked, an unresolved V gene accounts for under half of them, and the cause for the rest is not known. The table for this sample lists more than 150,000 clones; over 65% of them were counted only once. Of the sample, approximately 1.3% is held by the ten largest clones. Material: PBMCs. Source of these receptors: a man between 18 and 35 years old in good health and CMV-seronegative.

The J gene is TRBJ2-2, the V gene TRBV7-8, with 7 nucleotides matching TRBD1. This CDR3 comprises 17 residues. The germline gives CDR1 SGHVS, CDR2 FQNEAQ. V was pared by 5 bases and J by 5 bases, with 14 bases of the junction left unmatched. In DNA form, the CDR3 reads TGTGCCAGCAGCGGGGGACGGACAGGTCTGCGGACCGGGGAGCTGTTTTTT. It is translated as CASSGGRTGLRTGELFF.

This clone appeared a few times. CDR3 loop: CATSTTILGGTNTGELFF. The CDR3 nucleotides are TGTGCCACCAGCACAACGATTTTAGGCGGGACGAACACCGGGGAGCTGTTTTTT. The chain carries TRBV15 and TRBJ2-2; D might be TRBD2 (6 bases). V was pared by 4 bases and J by 0 bases, with 18 bases between. CDR1 LNHNV and CDR2 YYDKDF come from the germline V gene (reference sequence). This CDR3 spans 18 amino acids.

This chain uses TRBV2 with TRBJ2-5; 13 bases agree with TRBD2. This CDR3 spans 16 amino acids. Germline lookup yields CDR1 SNHLY and CDR2 FYNNEI. V trimming: 6 bases; J trimming: 1 base; junction bases outside the gene matches: 5. CDR3 nucleotides: TGTGCCAGCAGACGACTAGCGGGGGGATTCCAAGAGACCCAGTACTTC. Amino acids: CASRRLAGGFQETQYF.

The genes are TRBV19 and TRBJ2-7, with a tentative D call TRBD1 (5 bases). V lost 7 bases, J lost 5 bases, and 24 bases lay in between. Looked up from germline, CDR1 is LNHDA and CDR2 is SQIVND (reference sequence). This CDR3 region has 16 residues. This CDR3 is CASKSKGPGLLDEQYF. For the CDR3, the DNA is TGTGCCAGTAAGTCTAAGGGGCCGGGTTTATTGGACGAGCAGTACTTC.

This rearrangement joins TRBV7-2 to TRBJ2-1; 14 bases align to TRBD2. This CDR3 contains 15 residues. The V gene's germline CDR1 is SGHTA and CDR2 FQGNSA. V lost 6 bases and J lost 10; bases outside the gene matches: 8. The CDR3 is CASRGPGLAGAEQFF. The CDR3 nucleotides read TGTGCCAGCAGGGGGCCGGGACTAGCGGGGGCCGAGCAGTTCTTC. The variable domain in full, completed from reference TRBV7-2 and TRBJ2-1, reads GAGVSQSPSNKVTEKGKDVELRCDPISGHTALYWYRQSLGQGLEFLIYFQGNSAPDKSGLPSDRFSAERTGGSVSTLTIQRTQQEDSAVYLCASRGPGLAGAEQFFGPGTRLTVL.

The chain combines TRBV2 with TRBJ1-4; 7 nucleotides match TRBD1. This CDR3 is 13 amino acids long. Germline V gene sequence: CDR1 SNHLY, CDR2 FYNNEI. V lost 6 bases and J lost 10; bases outside the gene matches: 8. CDR3 loop: CASRATGVGKLFF. The CDR3 DNA sequence: TGTGCCAGCAGGGCTACAGGGGTTGGAAAACTGTTTTTT.

The rearrangement links TRBV7-2 to TRBJ1-1; 7 bases line up with TRBD1. Germline assignment: CDR1 SGHTA and CDR2 FQGNSA. The CDR3 sequence is 14 residues long. J lost 5 bases, V lost 5 bases, and 8 bases had no gene match. The CDR3 DNA follows: TGTGCCAGCAGCGGGGCAGGGGGGAATACTGAAGCTTTCTTT. This sequence encodes CASSGAGGNTEAFF.

V is TRBV10-2 and J is TRBJ1-2, with D tentatively TRBD1 (5 bases). Trimming took off 0 bases at V and 5 bases at J, with 16 bases between the two ends. The CDR3 has 16 amino acids. Germline loops: CDR1 WSHSY, CDR2 SAAADI. As DNA, the CDR3 is TGCGCCAGCAGTGAGTCTGGGACTCGGGGGAAGTATGGCTACACCTTC. Its translation is CASSESGTRGKYGYTF.

This clone appeared a few times. V and J are TRBV25-1 and TRBJ2-6; D perhaps matches TRBD1 (5 bases). Trimming took off 2 bases at V and 3 bases at J, with 8 bases between the two ends. The CDR3 is 15 amino acids. The germline gives CDR1 MGHDK, CDR2 SYGVNS. CDR3 amino acids: CASSEQGDGANVLTF. CDR3 bases: TGTGCCAGCAGTGAACAGGGCGATGGGGCCAACGTCCTGACTTTC.

The chain has TRBV6-1 and TRBJ2-2; 8 nucleotides line up with TRBD1. CDR3 length: 15 residues. Germline lookup yields CDR1 MNHNS and CDR2 SASEGT. The V gene end was trimmed by 5 bases and the J gene end by 1 base; junction bases not matched to a gene: 3. The CDR3 DNA sequence: TGTGCCAGCAGTTCCGGGACAGGGAACACCGGGGAGCTGTTTTTT. It yields the protein CASSSGTGNTGELFF.

The chain combines TRBV5-1 with TRBJ2-7, with 8 bases that match TRBD2. The CDR3 covers 16 residues. V gave up 4 bases and J gave up 0 bases; unmatched junction bases: 9. Germline-derived CDR1 and CDR2 are SGHRS and YFSETQ. The CDR3 is CASSPQGGGNSYEQYF. The CDR3 DNA follows: TGCGCCAGCAGCCCCCAGGGCGGGGGGAACTCCTACGAGCAGTACTTC. The whole variable domain, remainder taken from reference TRBV5-1 and TRBJ2-7, is KAGVTQTPRYLIKTRGQQVTLSCSPISGHRSVSWYQQTPGQGLQFLFEYFSETQRNKGNFPGRFSGRQFSNSRSEMNVSTLELGDSALYLCASSPQGGGNSYEQYFGPGTRLTVT.

The V gene is TRBV5-1, the J gene TRBJ2-3; TRBD2 aligns across 12 bases. V lost 1 base, J lost 5 bases, and 8 bases stayed unmatched. The V gene's germline CDR1 is SGHRS and CDR2 YFSETQ. This CDR3 is built from 17 residues. CDR3 nucleotide sequence: TGCGCCAGCAGCTTGACGCGTCAGGGACTAGCGGGAGATACGCAGTATTTT. Translated, it gives CASSLTRQGLAGDTQYF.

This clone was picked up one time. The chain has TRBV7-8 and TRBJ1-1; no reliable D call. CDR3 length equals 13 residues. The germline V and J ends were trimmed by 6 bases and 1 base, with 9 bases remaining between them. Germline V gives CDR1 SGHVS, CDR2 FQNEAQ. In nucleotides, the CDR3 is TGTGCCAGCAGGCGGGGATCGAACACTGAAGCTTTCTTT. It codes for CASRRGSNTEAFF.

This rearrangement joins TRBV5-1 to TRBJ1-3, with 12 bases lining up with TRBD1. The CDR3 has 16 residues. The junction had 6 bases not matched to a gene; V was cut back by 5 bases and J by 3 bases. From germline, CDR1 is SGHRS and CDR2 YFSETQ. The CDR3 region is CASRPGTGGNGNTIYF. The CDR3, as DNA: TGCGCCAGCAGACCCGGGACAGGGGGCAATGGAAACACCATATATTTT.

This chain connects TRBV25-1 to TRBJ1-2; 11 bases agree with TRBD1. The CDR3 is 13 amino acids. CDR1 is MGHDK, CDR2 SYGVNS, per germline. The V and J ends lost 6 bases and 6 bases, in that order; junction bases with no gene match: 3. This CDR3 reads CASRRTGGDGYTF. The CDR3 region has the DNA TGTGCCAGCAGAAGGACAGGGGGCGATGGCTACACCTTC.

The V gene is TRBV19, the J gene TRBJ1-1; D unresolved. Germline assignment: CDR1 LNHDA and CDR2 SQIVND (reference sequence). CDR3 length: 13 residues. V gave up 2 bases and J gave up 0 bases, with 4 bases separating them. This CDR3 is CASSITVNTEAFF. CDR3 nucleotides: TGTGCCAGTAGTATAACGGTGAACACTGAAGCTTTCTTT.

The rearrangement uses TRBV27 and TRBJ1-2, with 7 bases aligning to TRBD1. The V and J ends lost 2 bases and 2 bases, in that order; junction bases with no gene match: 2. Per the germline V gene, CDR1 is MNHEY and CDR2 is SMNVEV (reference sequence). This CDR3 is 14 amino acids long. The CDR3 bases are TGTGCCAGCAGTTTAACCAGGGGGAACTATGGCTACACCTTC. Protein sequence: CASSLTRGNYGYTF.

This rearrangement joins TRBV11-3 to TRBJ2-7, with 8 bases that match TRBD1. Germline V gene sequence: CDR1 SGHNT, CDR2 YENEEA. This CDR3 region has 14 residues. Trimming took 5 bases from V and 2 from J; bases not matched to a gene: 5. CDR3 sequence (DNA): TGTGCCAGCAGCCCGCACAGGGGGACCTACGAGCAGTACTTC. Translating it yields CASSPHRGTYEQYF.

The chain recombines TRBV4-2 with TRBJ2-5; 11 bases fit TRBD2. Trimming cost V 1 base and J 2 bases; bases outside gene matches: 9. The CDR3 contains 18 residues. From germline, CDR1 is LGHNA and CDR2 YNFKEQ. The CDR3 coding sequence is TGTGCCAGCAGCCAAGTAGGTGTTGCTAGCGGGGGGCAAGAGACCCAGTACTTC. The encoded protein is CASSQVGVASGGQETQYF.

The chain carries TRBV19 and TRBJ1-3, with 9 bases identical to TRBD1. V lost 2 bases to trimming and J lost 1 base; unmatched junction nucleotides: 3. This CDR3 contains 16 residues. CDR1 is LNHDA, CDR2 SQIVND, per germline (reference sequence). The CDR3 spells CASSITDRGSGNTIYF. Here the CDR3 DNA reads TGTGCCAGTAGTATAACGGACAGGGGATCTGGAAACACCATATATTTT.

The rearrangement joins TRBV4-3 to TRBJ1-5; 8 positions match TRBD1. CDR1 is LGHNA, CDR2 YSLEER, per germline. The J segment lost 4 bases and the V segment lost 0 bases, leaving 11 bases of the junction unmatched. CDR3 length: 18 amino acids. CDR3 in amino acids: CASSQDRTGGGGNQPQHF. DNA of the CDR3: TGCGCCAGCAGCCAAGACCGCACAGGGGGGGGAGGAAATCAGCCCCAGCATTTT.

This chain links TRBV6-6 with TRBJ1-1, with TRBD1 matching 10 bases. The junction had 8 bases not matched to a gene; V was cut back by 6 bases and J by 4 bases. The CDR3 is 15 residues long. Looked up from germline, CDR1 is MNHNY and CDR2 is SVGAGI (reference sequence). The CDR3: CASSQRQGAVTEAFF. The CDR3, as DNA: TGTGCCAGCAGCCAACGACAGGGGGCAGTCACTGAAGCTTTCTTT.

The chain combines TRBV7-9 with TRBJ2-5; perhaps TRBD2 as D (5 bases). Germline V lookup: CDR1 SEHNR, CDR2 FQNEAQ (reference sequence). The CDR3 totals 14 residues. Trimming pared 5 bases from V and 5 bases from J, leaving 15 bases between. CDR3 coding DNA: TGTGCCAGCAGCCCGCCGGGGAGCAGGGAGACCCAGTACTTC. Its translation is CASSPPGSRETQYF.

The J gene is TRBJ1-4, the V gene TRBV18; D is unclear. Trimming took 0 bases from V and 0 from J, leaving 5 bases between them. CDR3 length equals 15 residues. The germline CDR1 and CDR2 sequences are KGHSH and LQKENI. As DNA, the CDR3 is TGTGCCAGCTCACCACCGAGTGCAACTAATGAAAAACTGTTTTTT. Its protein product is CASSPPSATNEKLFF. The full variable domain, its missing parts supplied by reference TRBV18 and TRBJ1-4, is NAGVMQNPRHLVRRRGQEARLRCSPMKGHSHVYWYRQLPEEGLKFMVYLQKENIIDESGMPKERFSAEFPKEGPSILRIQQVVRGDSAAYFCASSPPSATNEKLFFGSGTQLSVL.

The chain couples TRBV5-1 to TRBJ2-7; 8 nucleotides agree with TRBD2. Per the germline V gene, CDR1 is SGHRS and CDR2 is YFSETQ. Trimming at V came to 3 bases and at J to 1 base, leaving 3 bases not matched to a gene. CDR3 size: 14 residues. The CDR3 DNA is TGCGCCAGCAGCTCGGGACTAGAATCCTACGAGCAGTACTTC. The encoded protein is CASSSGLESYEQYF.

The chain joins TRBV30 to TRBJ2-3; tentatively, D is TRBD2 (5 bases). Germline CDR1 reads GTSNPN; CDR2 reads SVGIG (reference sequence). The V end was cut by 2 bases, the J end by 6 bases, with 9 bases between. This CDR3 contains 12 residues. CDR3 sequence: CAWSPDSDTQYF. The DNA for the CDR3 is TGTGCCTGGAGTCCGGACTCGGATACGCAGTATTTT.

The chain links TRBV30 to TRBJ1-3; TRBD1 might be the D (5 bases). Trimming took off 4 bases at V and 0 bases at J, with 10 bases between the two ends. The CDR3 is 14 amino acids. Germline V gene lookup returns CDR1 GTSNPN and CDR2 SVGIG (reference sequence). The CDR3: CAWKLTGSGNTIYF. The CDR3, as DNA: TGTGCCTGGAAGCTTACAGGCTCTGGAAACACCATATATTTT.

V is TRBV5-4 and J is TRBJ2-5, with a possible D match to TRBD2 (5 bases). Germline CDR1 and CDR2: SGHNT and YYREEE (reference sequence). The CDR3 has 13 residues. The V and J ends lost 2 bases and 5 bases respectively, with 10 bases between them. The CDR3 protein is CASSFIREETQYF. CDR3 coding DNA: TGTGCCAGCAGCTTCATTAGGGAGGAGACCCAGTACTTC.

The chain links TRBV5-4 to TRBJ2-7; D is possibly TRBD2 (5 bases). The CDR3 is 15 amino acids. V was clipped by 5 bases and J by 2 bases, with 17 bases between them. CDR1 SGHNT and CDR2 YYREEE come from the germline V gene (reference sequence). The CDR3 spells CASSYGPPGTYEQYF. The CDR3 nucleotides read TGTGCCAGCAGTTACGGACCCCCGGGGACCTACGAGCAGTACTTC.